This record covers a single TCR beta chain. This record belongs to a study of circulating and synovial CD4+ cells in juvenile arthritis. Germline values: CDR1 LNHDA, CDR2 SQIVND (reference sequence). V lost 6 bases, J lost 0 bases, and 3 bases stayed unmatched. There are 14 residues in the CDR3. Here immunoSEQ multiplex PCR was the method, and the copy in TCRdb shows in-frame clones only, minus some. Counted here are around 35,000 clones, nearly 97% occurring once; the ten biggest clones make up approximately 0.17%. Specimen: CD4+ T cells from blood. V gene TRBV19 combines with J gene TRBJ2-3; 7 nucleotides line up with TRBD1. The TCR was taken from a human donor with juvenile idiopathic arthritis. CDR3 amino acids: CASRPTGSTDTQYF. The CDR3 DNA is TGTGCCAGTAGGCCGACAGGGAGCACAGATACGCAGTATTTT.